The rows below give T cell receptor beta chains drawn from one sample of a study of T cell responses to AZD1222 COVID-19 vaccine. Clones were sequenced by immunoSEQ multiplex PCR, and TCRdb holds only the in-frame ones, with some missing. The sample holds some 100,000 clones, about 87% seen once. The sequences come from peripheral blood, collected on day 0 of AZD1222 vaccination. These receptors were taken from an adult in good health. Each CDR3 is given with its conserved first and last residue. The order of the fields is J gene, clone size, D gene, V gene, CDR3 DNA, CDR3 protein. D genes are given only for firm matches. Not every row has a clone size; where given, it reads once, few, many or a size class.

TRBJ2-2 | NA | NA | TRBV4-3 | TGCGCCAGCAGACGGGGGCTTAACACCGGGGAGCTGTTTTTT | CASRRGLNTGELFF
TRBJ2-3 | NA | TRBD2 | TRBV7-6 | TGTGCCAGCAGCTCCGGGACTAGCGGGACCACAGATACGCAGTATTTT | CASSSGTSGTTDTQYF
TRBJ2-3 | NA | NA | TRBV6-2/TRBV6-3 | TGTGCCAGCAGTTACTCAGGACTGGATACGCAGTATTTT | CASSYSGLDTQYF
TRBJ2-1 | NA | NA | TRBV28 | TGTGCCAGCAGCCCTCGGGAGCTTGTGCACAATGAGCAGTTCTTC | CASSPRELVHNEQFF
TRBJ2-6 | NA | TRBD2 | TRBV6-2/TRBV6-3 | TGTGCCAGCAGTTACAGGGGAGGGAGTCTCGTCTCTGGGGCCAACGTCCTGACTTTC | CASSYRGGSLVSGANVLTF
TRBJ1-5 | NA | TRBD1 | TRBV24-1 | TGTGCCACCAGTGGGTCGGACAGGGGCAATCAGCCCCAGCATTTT | CATSGSDRGNQPQHF
TRBJ2-1 | NA | NA | TRBV6-6 | TGTGCCAGCAGTTACTCGAGAAGTTCCCATGAGCAGTTCTTC | CASSYSRSSHEQFF
TRBJ2-3 | NA | NA | TRBV9 | TGTGCCAGCAGCGTAGCCGGGGGATGGGGAGATACGCAGTATTTT | CASSVAGGWGDTQYF
TRBJ2-1 | NA | NA | TRBV7-2 | TGTGCCAGCAGCTTCGGGGTGGGGCCCTACAATGAGCAGTTCTTC | CASSFGVGPYNEQFF
TRBJ2-4 | NA | NA | TRBV10-3 | TGTGCCATCAGTGAGGGGCAGGGGGGGAACAAAAACATTCAGTACTTC | CAISEGQGGNKNIQYF
TRBJ2-7 | NA | TRBD1 | TRBV6-7 | TGTGCCAGCAGGCCCTCGAATGGGGACAGGAGATACTTC | CASRPSNGDRRYF
TRBJ1-4 | NA | NA | TRBV19 | TGTGCCAGTAGTATTCAGGGGACTAATGAAAAACTGTTTTTT | CASSIQGTNEKLFF
TRBJ1-6 | NA | NA | TRBV28 | TGTGCCAGCAGTTTAGTAGGCATGAGCTCCTATAATTCACCCCTCCACTTT | CASSLVGMSSYNSPLHF
TRBJ1-1 | NA | NA | TRBV28 | TGTGCCAGCAGTTTCCCGGGACGGCCGAACACTGAAGCTTTCTTT | CASSFPGRPNTEAFF
TRBJ2-7 | NA | TRBD1 | TRBV6-5 | TGTGCCAGCAGCTTTTACCGGGACAGCAGCGAGCAGTACTTC | CASSFYRDSSEQYF
TRBJ2-1 | NA | TRBD2 | TRBV18 | TGTGCCAGCTCACCCTCGGGGGAGGGTTCCTACAATGAGCAGTTCTTC | CASSPSGEGSYNEQFF
TRBJ2-3 | NA | NA | TRBV12-3/TRBV12-4 | TGTGCCAGCAGCCGCGTGATTCTTACGCAGTATTTT | CASSRVILTQYF
TRBJ2-1 | NA | TRBD2 | TRBV7-7 | TGTGCTAGCAGCCGAGGACTAGCGGGAGACAATGAGCAGTTCTTC | CASSRGLAGDNEQFF
TRBJ2-7 | once | NA | TRBV11-3 | TGTGCCAGCAGCTTAGGGAGCGGGCTCGAGCAGTACTTC | CASSLGSGLEQYF
TRBJ1-6 | once | NA | TRBV19 | TGTGCCAGTAGAGGAACGTTGCAAAGGTATTCACCCCTCCACTTT | CASRGTLQRYSPLHF
TRBJ1-2 | NA | NA | TRBV19 | TGTGCCAGTAGTATCGTGGGGGGACAATATGGCTACACCTTC | CASSIVGGQYGYTF
TRBJ1-3 | NA | TRBD1 | TRBV19 | TGTGCCACTACTCTGGACAGGAGCTCTGGAAACACCATATATTTT | CATTLDRSSGNTIYF
TRBJ1-3 | NA | NA | TRBV7-6 | TGTGCCAGCAGCGCGTCCACACAAGGAAACACCATATATTTT | CASSASTQGNTIYF
TRBJ1-5 | NA | NA | TRBV3-1/TRBV3-2 | TGTGCCAGCAGCCAAGCAGGGGGCAATCAGCCCCAGCATTTT | CASSQAGGNQPQHF
TRBJ2-5 | NA | TRBD2 | TRBV14 | TGTGCCAGCAGCCCAACCGGGACTAGCGGGAGGGCCCGGGAGACCCAGTACTTC | CASSPTGTSGRARETQYF
TRBJ2-7 | once | NA | TRBV6-6 | TGTGCCAGCAGTCGGGGGGCGGGCCACGAGCAGTACTTC | CASSRGAGHEQYF
TRBJ1-1 | NA | NA | TRBV6-2/TRBV6-3 | TGTGCCAGCAGTTACCACAGGGCGGCCACTGAAGCTTTCTTT | CASSYHRAATEAFF
TRBJ1-5 | NA | NA | TRBV2 | TGTGCCAGCGAGATTAGCAGCAATCAGCCCCAGCATTTT | CASEISSNQPQHF
TRBJ2-1 | NA | TRBD2 | TRBV4-1 | TGCGCCAGCAGCCAAGATGCGGCTAGCGGTACCTACAATGAGCAGTTCTTC | CASSQDAASGTYNEQFF
TRBJ2-5 | NA | TRBD1 | TRBV5-4 | TGTGCCAGCAGCTCCCGGAAGGCCACAGGGGCAGAGACCCAGTACTTC | CASSSRKATGAETQYF
TRBJ1-6 | NA | NA | TRBV6-5 | TGTGCCAGCGAACAGGCGGTGCAATCACCCCTCCACTTT | CASEQAVQSPLHF
TRBJ2-7 | NA | TRBD1 | TRBV4-2 | TGTGCCAGCAGCCAAGAGTTAGCCGACAGGGGTCCGGAGCAGTACTTC | CASSQELADRGPEQYF